This T cell receptor (beta chain) derives from a study of cytomegalovirus exposure and HLA in healthy donors. Study details: Genotyping of about 400 donors showed that 65% to 90% belonged to the Caucasian-associated ancestry cluster.

Primers included in the PCR were 60 Vbeta and 13 Jbeta primers. Profiled with immunoSEQ multiplex PCR; TCRdb holds only in-frame clones, not every one. The sample lists fewer than 250,000 clones; roughly 82% were seen once. The CDR3 runs 13 residues. Trimming shortened V by 1 base and J by 4 bases, and 5 bases separated the two germline ends. Per germline, CDR1 MGHRA and CDR2 YSYEKL. The sequencing sample was made of PBMCs. The V and J genes are TRBV4-1 and TRBJ1-5; D is unresolved. The clonotype was recovered from a man aged 40-50 years in good health and CMV-seropositive. The CDR3 nucleotides read TGCGCCAGCAGCCAAGTCCAGAATCAGCCCCAGCATTTT. It codes for CASSQVQNQPQHF.